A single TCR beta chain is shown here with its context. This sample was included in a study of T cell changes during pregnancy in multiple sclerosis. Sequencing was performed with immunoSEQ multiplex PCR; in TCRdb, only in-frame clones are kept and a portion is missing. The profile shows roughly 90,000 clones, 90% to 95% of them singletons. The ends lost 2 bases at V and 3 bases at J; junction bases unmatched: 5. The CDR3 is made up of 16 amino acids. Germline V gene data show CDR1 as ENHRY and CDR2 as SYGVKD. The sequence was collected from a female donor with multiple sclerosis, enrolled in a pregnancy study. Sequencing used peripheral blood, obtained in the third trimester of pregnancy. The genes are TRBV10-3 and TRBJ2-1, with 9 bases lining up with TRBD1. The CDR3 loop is CAISEETGGSYNEQFF. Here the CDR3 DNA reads TGTGCCATCAGTGAGGAGACAGGGGGGAGCTACAATGAGCAGTTCTTC.